This T cell receptor (beta chain) stems from a study of cytomegalovirus exposure and HLA in healthy donors. Primers: 60 Vbeta forward and 13 Jbeta reverse. The protocol was immunoSEQ multiplex PCR, while the TCRdb copy is restricted to in-frame clones and leaves out a portion. Of around 85,000 clones listed, about four fifths were seen once; the top ten hold about 32%. This sequence originates from a man in his forties or fifties in good health and CMV-seropositive. Sequenced input: PBMCs.

The CDR3 coding sequence is TGTGCCAGCAGTAACAATAGAGGGGGAAGAGAGACCCAGTACTTC. This codes for CASSNNRGGRETQYF. The chain has TRBV6-1 and TRBJ2-5, with a tentative D call TRBD1 (6 bases). Per germline, CDR1 MNHNS and CDR2 SASEGT. This CDR3 has 15 residues. V gave up 5 bases and J gave up 4 bases, with 17 bases separating them.